The 29 T cell receptor beta chains below come from one sample, sequenced in a study of blood T cell repertoires in COVID-19. Only in-frame clones appear in the TCRdb table, and some are missing; sequencing was by immunoSEQ multiplex PCR. The table lists tens of thousands of clones, approximately 83% of them singletons, with under 30% in the top ten. Sample: peripheral blood. The source is a man in his 70s with acute or convalescent COVID-19.

This chain joins TRBV28 and TRBJ1-1; D unclear. CDR1 is MDHEN, CDR2 SYDVKM, per germline. This CDR3 has 12 residues. Trimming left V 6 bases short and J 11 bases short, with 16 bases between. CDR3 amino acids: CASSPGVRGAFF. Written as DNA, the CDR3 is TGTGCCAGCAGCCCCGGGGTGAGAGGGGCTTTCTTT.

This chain links TRBV20-1 with TRBJ2-3, with no clear D. This CDR3 has 11 residues. The V gene's germline CDR1 is DFQATT and CDR2 SNEGSKA (reference sequence). Trimming removed 7 bases from V and 0 bases from J, with 5 bases in between. The CDR3 DNA sequence: TGCAGTGTTTATAGCACAGATACGCAGTATTTT. Protein sequence: CSVYSTDTQYF.

V is TRBV5-1 and J is TRBJ1-2; tentatively, D is TRBD1 (6 bases). There are 16 residues in the CDR3. In germline, CDR1 is SGHRS, CDR2 YFSETQ. Trimming took off 0 bases at V and 2 bases at J, with 14 bases between the two ends. The CDR3, as DNA: TGCGCCAGCAGCTTGGGGCTCCGGGACACAAACTATGGCTACACCTTC. As protein: CASSLGLRDTNYGYTF.

The chain joins TRBV5-1 to TRBJ2-7, with D tentatively TRBD1 (6 bases). V was pared by 4 bases and J by 5 bases, with 16 bases between. The CDR3 length is 14 residues. Germline V CDR1 and CDR2: SGHRS, YFSETQ. In DNA, the CDR3 is TGCGCCAGCAGCCTGGGGGCCCCAGGTGACGAGCAGTACTTC. It codes for CASSLGAPGDEQYF.

This chain uses TRBV5-1 with TRBJ2-7, with TRBD1 matching 9 bases. V lost 7 bases, J lost 7 bases, and 9 bases stayed unmatched. The CDR3 runs 13 residues. Germline-derived CDR1 and CDR2 are SGHRS and YFSETQ. Here the CDR3 DNA reads TGCGCCAGCGCCCGGGACAGGGATCGGGAGCAGTACTTC. Its translation: CASARDRDREQYF.

This clone was seen just once. The chain is built from TRBV5-5 and TRBJ1-2, with no clear D. CDR3 length equals 15 residues. V lost 4 bases, J lost 2 bases, and 15 bases lay in between. The germline V gene encodes CDR1 SGHKS and CDR2 YYEKEE (reference sequence). The CDR3 reads CASSPGWGANYGYTF. The CDR3 DNA sequence: TGTGCCAGCAGCCCTGGTTGGGGAGCGAACTATGGCTACACCTTC.

The chain uses TRBV19 and TRBJ1-3; no firm D call. Trimming pared 0 bases from V and 3 bases from J, leaving 6 bases between. The germline gives CDR1 LNHDA, CDR2 SQIVND (reference sequence). The CDR3 is made up of 14 amino acids. CDR3 bases: TGTGCCAGTAGTATAGATCTTCTTGGAAACACCATATATTTT. It translates to CASSIDLLGNTIYF.

The chain links TRBV5-5 to TRBJ2-1, with D possibly TRBD1 on 5 matching bases. CDR1 is SGHKS and CDR2 is YYEKEE in the germline V gene (reference sequence). Trimming removed 4 bases at V and 7 bases at J, with 18 bases between. The CDR3 is 15 residues long. The CDR3: CASSRLGVRVNEQFF. The CDR3 DNA is TGTGCCAGCAGCAGGCTTGGGGTCAGGGTAAATGAGCAGTTCTTC.

The chain couples TRBV7-9 to TRBJ1-4, with no clear D. Per germline, CDR1 SEHNR and CDR2 FQNEAQ (reference sequence). V lost 5 bases, J lost 8 bases, and 6 bases lay in between. The CDR3 sequence is 11 residues long. Here the CDR3 DNA reads TGTGCCAGCAGCCAAGAGGAAAAACTGTTTTTT. It encodes CASSQEEKLFF.

This chain connects TRBV15 to TRBJ2-1; tentatively, D is TRBD2 (6 bases). Germline V lookup: CDR1 LNHNV, CDR2 YYDKDF (reference sequence). Trimming took off 3 bases at V and 4 bases at J, with 16 bases between the two ends. The length of the CDR3 is 16 residues. In DNA form, the CDR3 reads TGTGCCACCAGCAGGGACACCTCCGCGGGGTACAATGAGCAGTTCTTC. Translating it yields CATSRDTSAGYNEQFF.

This clone appeared a few times. The CDR3 DNA reads TGTGCCAGCAGAGAGACAGGGACCAACTATGGCTACACCTTC. Its translation: CASRETGTNYGYTF. The chain has TRBV5-4 and TRBJ1-2; TRBD1 aligns across 7 bases. V lost 5 bases to trimming and J lost 2 bases; unmatched junction nucleotides: 6. The CDR3 consists of 14 residues. Germline assignment: CDR1 SGHNT and CDR2 YYREEE (reference sequence).

The chain joins TRBV30 to TRBJ1-4; 7 nucleotides line up with TRBD1. Germline assignment: CDR1 GTSNPN and CDR2 SVGIG (reference sequence). The ends lost 3 bases at V and 5 bases at J; junction bases unmatched: 6. This CDR3 has 14 amino acids. In DNA form, the CDR3 reads TGTGCCTGGAGCCAAGGACAGGCGAATGAAAAACTGTTTTTT. Translated, it gives CAWSQGQANEKLFF. Drawing the rest from reference TRBV30 and TRBJ1-4, the complete variable domain is SQTIHQWPATLVQPVGSPLSLECTVEGTSNPNLYWYRQAAGRGLQLLFYSVGIGQISSEVPQNLSASRPQDRQFILSSKKLLLSDSGFYLCAWSQGQANEKLFFGSGTQLSVL.

The chain is built from TRBV12-3 or TRBV12-4 and TRBJ2-1, with D maybe TRBD1 (6 bases). CDR3 size: 13 residues. V was pared by 2 bases and J by 6 bases, with 8 bases between. CDR3 in amino acids: CASSLSGANEQFF. The CDR3 DNA follows: TGTGCCAGCAGTTTATCAGGGGCCAATGAGCAGTTCTTC.

The sample holds a few counts of this clone. The V and J genes are TRBV13 and TRBJ2-1, with 9 bases fitting TRBD2. V was pared by 2 bases and J by 3 bases, with 5 bases of the junction left unmatched. Per the germline V gene, CDR1 is PRHDT and CDR2 is FYEKMQ (reference sequence). CDR3 length: 16 amino acids. CDR3 region: CASSLMREGRYNEQFF. CDR3 nucleotides: TGTGCCAGCAGCTTAATGCGGGAGGGCCGCTACAATGAGCAGTTCTTC.

The chain recombines TRBV4-2 with TRBJ2-1, with 8 positions matching TRBD2. The CDR3 has 17 amino acids. V dropped 4 bases and J dropped 10; count of bases not matched to a gene: 18. The germline V gene encodes CDR1 LGHNA and CDR2 YNFKEQ. The CDR3 region is CASSPGGGSGRAGEQFF. DNA for the CDR3: TGTGCCAGCAGCCCGGGGGGGGGTAGCGGGCGGGCAGGGGAGCAGTTCTTC.

In this sample, this clone turned up a few times. The chain combines TRBV7-2 with TRBJ2-7, with 11 nucleotides matching TRBD2. This CDR3 spans 14 amino acids. V lost 3 bases and J lost 2; bases outside the gene matches: 0. Germline V gene lookup returns CDR1 SGHTA and CDR2 FQGNSA. The CDR3 reads CASSLGLAAYEQYF. The CDR3 region has the DNA TGTGCCAGCAGCTTGGGACTAGCGGCCTACGAGCAGTACTTC.

The chain carries TRBV3-1 (or the pseudogene TRBV3-2) and TRBJ2-2, with a weak D call TRBD2 (6 bases). V lost 4 bases, J lost 0 bases, and 12 bases lay in between. Germline loops: CDR1 LGHDT, CDR2 YNNKEL (reference sequence). CDR3 size: 16 residues. The CDR3 DNA reads as TGTGCCAGCAGCCCACAAACGGGGGCGAACACCGGGGAGCTGTTTTTT. This gives the protein CASSPQTGANTGELFF.

V usage is TRBV19 and J usage is TRBJ1-3, with D unresolved. The CDR3 runs 14 residues. Germline V lookup: CDR1 LNHDA, CDR2 SQIVND (reference sequence). V was trimmed by 3 bases and J by 10 bases, leaving 16 bases between them. The CDR3 bases are TGTGCCAGTAGTATGGGGAACGACTGGAGGACCATATATTTT. As protein: CASSMGNDWRTIYF.

This CDR3 reads CAWSGDLSGRSYEQYF. The CDR3 nucleotides are TGTGCCTGGAGTGGGGATTTGAGCGGGAGGTCCTACGAGCAGTACTTC. The V call is TRBV30, the J call TRBJ2-7; 9 positions agree with TRBD2. Germline V gene sequence: CDR1 GTSNPN, CDR2 SVGIG (reference sequence). The CDR3 has 16 amino acids. Trimming cost V 1 base and J 1 base; bases outside gene matches: 8. Full variable domain (remainder filled in from reference TRBV30 and TRBJ2-7): SQTIHQWPATLVQPVGSPLSLECTVEGTSNPNLYWYRQAAGRGLQLLFYSVGIGQISSEVPQNLSASRPQDRQFILSSKKLLLSDSGFYLCAWSGDLSGRSYEQYFGPGTRLTVT.

The chain links TRBV11-2 to TRBJ2-2; TRBD2 matches at 7 bases. Losses at the gene ends were 8 bases for V and 0 bases for J; bases not matched to a gene: 6. The V gene's germline CDR1 is SGHAT and CDR2 FQNNGV. This CDR3 is built from 15 residues. The CDR3 loop reads CASPGGLANTGELFF. The DNA of the CDR3 is TGTGCCAGCCCCGGAGGACTAGCGAACACCGGGGAGCTGTTTTTT.

The CDR3 DNA is TGCAGCGTTGCGGGGACAGCGACAATCTCCTACGAGCAGTACTTC. Its protein product is CSVAGTATISYEQYF. This chain joins TRBV29-1 and TRBJ2-7; 7 bases map to TRBD1. Germline CDR1 reads SQVTM; CDR2 reads ANQGSEA. Trimming took 4 bases from V and 0 from J; bases not matched to a gene: 9. This CDR3 contains 15 residues.

The V and J genes are TRBV5-1 and TRBJ2-7; 9 bases map to TRBD2. V shed 0 bases, J shed 5 bases, and the junction held 3 bases outside the gene matches. The CDR3 loop spans 14 amino acids. Germline CDR1 SGHRS, CDR2 YFSETQ. CDR3 nucleotide sequence: TGCGCCAGCAGCTTGGGCGGGAGGGCCGACGAGCAGTACTTC. Protein sequence: CASSLGGRADEQYF.

The chain joins TRBV19 to TRBJ2-7; 10 bases line up with TRBD2. With V trimmed by 9 bases and J by 4 bases, 12 bases remained unmatched. The CDR3 consists of 15 residues. The germline gives CDR1 LNHDA, CDR2 SQIVND (reference sequence). The CDR3 DNA reads TGTGCCAGCACAACCTCAGCGGGAGGGCCTTACGAGCAGTACTTC. This codes for CASTTSAGGPYEQYF.

This chain joins TRBV6-5 and TRBJ1-6, with TRBD1 identical over 8 bases. Germline V gene lookup returns CDR1 MNHEY and CDR2 SVGAGI. The CDR3 has 15 residues. J was trimmed by 3 bases and V by 8 bases; bases with no gene match: 6. The CDR3 loop reads CASPGQGNYNSPLHF. Here the CDR3 DNA reads TGTGCCAGCCCTGGACAGGGTAACTATAATTCACCCCTCCACTTT.

The chain carries TRBV18 and TRBJ2-7; possible D gene TRBD2, 5 bases. CDR3 length: 13 amino acids. Germline V gene lookup returns CDR1 KGHSH and CDR2 LQKENI. Trimming left V 1 base short and J 3 bases short, with 7 bases between. For the CDR3, the DNA is TGTGCCAGCTCACCACGGGCGGGCTACGAGCAGTACTTC. Protein: CASSPRAGYEQYF. The complete variable domain, with remaining parts taken from reference TRBV18 and TRBJ2-7, reads NAGVMQNPRHLVRRRGQEARLRCSPMKGHSHVYWYRQLPEEGLKFMVYLQKENIIDESGMPKERFSAEFPKEGPSILRIQQVVRGDSAAYFCASSPRAGYEQYFGPGTRLTVT.

This clone appeared a single time. The chain combines TRBV27 with TRBJ1-5; D call uncertain. The CDR3 has 15 residues. Germline-derived CDR1 and CDR2 are MNHEY and SMNVEV (reference sequence). V was trimmed by 5 bases and J by 5 bases, leaving 16 bases between them. The CDR3 nucleotides read TGTGCCAGCAGTATTGATATGGGCATGGATCAGCCCCAGCATTTT. Its translation is CASSIDMGMDQPQHF.

The rearrangement joins TRBV28 to TRBJ1-1; tentatively, D is TRBD1 (5 bases). Trimming took off 6 bases at V and 8 bases at J, with 13 bases between the two ends. CDR1 and CDR2 (germline): MDHEN, SYDVKM. This CDR3 is 12 amino acids long. CDR3 in amino acids: CASSTGRGEAFF. In DNA form, the CDR3 reads TGTGCCAGCAGCACAGGAAGGGGAGAAGCTTTCTTT.

This clone was seen a few times. This chain uses TRBV29-1 with TRBJ2-7; 7 nucleotides line up with TRBD1. Germline values: CDR1 SQVTM, CDR2 ANQGSEA. This CDR3 contains 14 residues. V was clipped by 6 bases and J by 6 bases; unmatched bases: 14. The CDR3 DNA sequence: TGCAGCGTGATGGCCGGGACAGAGGGTTTCGAGCAGTACTTC. It translates to CSVMAGTEGFEQYF.

The genes are TRBV24-1 and TRBJ2-1; 8 bases line up with TRBD1. Germline V gives CDR1 KGHDR, CDR2 SFDVKD. The CDR3 runs 13 residues. With 4 bases clipped from V and 8 bases from J, the junction kept 3 bases outside the gene matches. The CDR3 DNA is TGTGCCACCAGTGAGCCGACAGGGGATGAGCAGTTCTTC. Protein product: CATSEPTGDEQFF.